Listed below are T cell receptor beta chains from one sample, sequenced in a study of siplizumab effects on memory and regulatory T cells. Sequencing was performed with immunoSEQ multiplex PCR; in TCRdb, only in-frame clones are kept and a portion is missing. This table holds tens of thousands of clones, about 90% found once. The sequenced sample was CD8+ T cells sorted from blood. The receptor source for this set is a human donor in good health. CDR3s include the opening cysteine and the closing phenylalanine or tryptophan. A D gene is named only where the DNA matches it firmly. Expanded clones get a size class; other rows say once, few or many, or leave the size out.

size: -
J: TRBJ2-2
V: TRBV27
D: -
DNA: TGTGCCAGCAGTTTCGTCTCCGGGGAGCTGTTTTTT
CDR3: CASSFVSGELFF

size: -
J: TRBJ1-2
V: TRBV27
D: -
DNA: TGTGCCAGCAGTTTGGGGGCTAACTATGGCTACACCTTC
CDR3: CASSLGANYGYTF

size: once
J: TRBJ1-1
V: TRBV19
D: TRBD1
DNA: TGTGCCAGTGGACAGGGCAACACTGAAGCTTTCTTT
CDR3: CASGQGNTEAFF

size: -
J: TRBJ2-1
V: TRBV6-5
D: TRBD2
DNA: TGTGCCAGCACAATGCCTAGCGGGCACTACAATGAGCAGTTCTTC
CDR3: CASTMPSGHYNEQFF

size: few
J: TRBJ1-2
V: TRBV19
D: -
DNA: TGTGCCAGTAGTACCAACCTCTGGGACACTTATGGCTACACCTTC
CDR3: CASSTNLWDTYGYTF

size: once
J: TRBJ1-5
V: TRBV18
D: -
DNA: TGTGCCAGCGCGATGACGCGAGGCTATCAGCCCCAGCATTTT
CDR3: CASAMTRGYQPQHF

size: -
J: TRBJ1-1
V: TRBV7-9
D: TRBD1
DNA: TGTGCCAGCATACAGGGGATCACTGAAGCTTTCTTT
CDR3: CASIQGITEAFF

size: -
J: TRBJ1-1
V: TRBV29-1
D: -
DNA: TGCAGCGTTGAAGATTGGGGGGATACTGAAGCTTTCTTT
CDR3: CSVEDWGDTEAFF

size: -
J: TRBJ2-2
V: TRBV29-1
D: -
DNA: TGCAGCGTTGGGGGACGGGGCACCGGGGAGCTGTTTTTT
CDR3: CSVGGRGTGELFF

size: once
J: TRBJ1-1
V: TRBV19
D: TRBD1
DNA: TGTGCCAGTAGTACCGGGACAGGGGCTGAAGCTTTCTTT
CDR3: CASSTGTGAEAFF

size: -
J: TRBJ1-2
V: TRBV30
D: TRBD1
DNA: TGTGCCTGGAGTGAATCGGGACAGGGGGCGGCTGGCTACACCTTC
CDR3: CAWSESGQGAAGYTF

size: -
J: TRBJ2-7
V: TRBV7-9
D: -
DNA: TGTGCCAGCAGCTTATCTCTGCAGAGTAGCTCCTACGAGCAGTACTTC
CDR3: CASSLSLQSSSYEQYF

size: -
J: TRBJ2-1
V: TRBV2
D: TRBD2
DNA: TGTGCCAGCAGTGGGGATATCGACGGGAGGGCCTCCAATGAGCAGTTCTTC
CDR3: CASSGDIDGRASNEQFF

size: -
J: TRBJ2-7
V: TRBV5-4
D: -
DNA: TGTGCCAGCAGCTTGGCGGAGAGTCGGTACGAGCAGTACTTC
CDR3: CASSLAESRYEQYF

size: -
J: TRBJ1-6
V: TRBV6-5
D: -
DNA: TGTGCCAGCAGGGGTTTAAATTCACCCCTCCACTTT
CDR3: CASRGLNSPLHF

size: -
J: TRBJ1-4
V: TRBV6-5
D: -
DNA: TGTGCCAGCAGTTACTCGAAAGGGTACGAAAAACTGTTTTTT
CDR3: CASSYSKGYEKLFF